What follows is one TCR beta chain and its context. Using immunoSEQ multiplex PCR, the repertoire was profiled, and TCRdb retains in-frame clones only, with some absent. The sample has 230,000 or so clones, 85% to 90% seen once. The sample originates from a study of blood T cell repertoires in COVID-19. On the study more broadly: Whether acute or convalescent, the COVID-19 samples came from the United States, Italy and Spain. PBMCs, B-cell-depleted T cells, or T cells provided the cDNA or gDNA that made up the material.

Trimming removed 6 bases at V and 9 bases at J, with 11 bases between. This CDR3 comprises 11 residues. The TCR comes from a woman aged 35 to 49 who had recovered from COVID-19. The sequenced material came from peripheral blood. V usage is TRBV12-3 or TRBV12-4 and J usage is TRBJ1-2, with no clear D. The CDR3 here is CASRPKLSYTF. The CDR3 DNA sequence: TGTGCCAGCAGACCTAAACTCAGCTACACCTTC.